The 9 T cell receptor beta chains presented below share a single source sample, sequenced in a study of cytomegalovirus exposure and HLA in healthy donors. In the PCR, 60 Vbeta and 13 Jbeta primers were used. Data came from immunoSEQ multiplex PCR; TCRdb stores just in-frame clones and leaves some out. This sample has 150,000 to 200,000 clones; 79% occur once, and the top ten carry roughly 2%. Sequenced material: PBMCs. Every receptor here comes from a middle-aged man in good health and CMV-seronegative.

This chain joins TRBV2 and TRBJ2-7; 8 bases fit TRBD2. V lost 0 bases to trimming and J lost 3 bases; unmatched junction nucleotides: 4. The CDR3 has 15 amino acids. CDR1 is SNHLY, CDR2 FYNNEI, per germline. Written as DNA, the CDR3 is TGTGCCAGCAGTGAAGCGGTAGCGGGATTCTACGAGCAGTACTTC. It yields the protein CASSEAVAGFYEQYF.

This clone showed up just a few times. The CDR3 loop is CASTDSLYEQYF. CDR3 DNA sequence: TGTGCCAGCACGGACAGCCTCTACGAGCAGTACTTC. The chain combines TRBV6-6 with TRBJ2-7, with D tentatively TRBD1 (6 bases). The CDR3 has 12 residues. V was cut by 7 bases and J by 3 bases, with 10 bases left in between. Germline CDR1 reads MNHNY; CDR2 reads SVGAGI (reference sequence).

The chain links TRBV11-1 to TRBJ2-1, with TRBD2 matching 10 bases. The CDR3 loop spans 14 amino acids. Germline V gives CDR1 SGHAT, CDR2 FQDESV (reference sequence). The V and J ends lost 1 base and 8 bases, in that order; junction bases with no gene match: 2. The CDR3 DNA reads TGTGCCAGCAGCTTAGTGGGGACTAGCGATGAGCAGTTCTTC. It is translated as CASSLVGTSDEQFF.

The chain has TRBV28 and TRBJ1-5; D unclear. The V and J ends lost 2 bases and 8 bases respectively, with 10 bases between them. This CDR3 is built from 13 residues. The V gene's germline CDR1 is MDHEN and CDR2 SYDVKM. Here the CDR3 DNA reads TGTGCCAGCAGTTTACTTCATGGAGAGCCCCAGCATTTT. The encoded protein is CASSLLHGEPQHF.

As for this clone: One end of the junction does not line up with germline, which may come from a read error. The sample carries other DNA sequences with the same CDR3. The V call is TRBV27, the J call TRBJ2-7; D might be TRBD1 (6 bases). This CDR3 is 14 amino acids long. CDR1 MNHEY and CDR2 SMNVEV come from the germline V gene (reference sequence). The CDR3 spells CASSSSDRAYEQYF. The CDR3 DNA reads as TGCGCCAGCAGTTCCTCGGACAGAGCCTACGAGCAGTACTTC.

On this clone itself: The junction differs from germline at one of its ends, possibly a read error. The CDR3 sequence is CASSPGQGGNSQYF. For the CDR3, the DNA is TGCGCCAGCAGCCCAGGACAGGGAGGCAACAGTCAGTACTTC. This chain connects TRBV5-1 to TRBJ2-4; 8 bases line up with TRBD1. This CDR3 region has 14 residues. CDR1 SGHRS and CDR2 YFSETQ come from the germline V gene.

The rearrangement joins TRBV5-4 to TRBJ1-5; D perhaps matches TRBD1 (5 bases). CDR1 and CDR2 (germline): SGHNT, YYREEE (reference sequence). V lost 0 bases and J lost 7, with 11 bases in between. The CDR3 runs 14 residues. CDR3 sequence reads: CASSLAAGYQPQHF. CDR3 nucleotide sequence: TGTGCCAGCAGCTTGGCCGCAGGGTACCAGCCCCAGCATTTT.

The CDR3 is CASSLARRLDTEAFF. DNA of the CDR3: TGTGCCAGCAGTCTTGCGAGGAGGTTGGACACTGAAGCTTTCTTT. The rearrangement joins TRBV28 to TRBJ1-1; D call uncertain. V was shortened by 5 bases and J by 3 bases, with 16 bases between the two germline ends. Per germline, CDR1 MDHEN and CDR2 SYDVKM. The CDR3 spans 15 residues. Full variable domain (remainder filled in from reference TRBV28 and TRBJ1-1): DVKVTQSSRYLVKRTGEKVFLECVQDMDHENMFWYRQDPGLGLRLIYFSYDVKMKEKGDIPEGYSVSREKKERFSLILESASTNQTSMYLCASSLARRLDTEAFFGQGTRLTVV.

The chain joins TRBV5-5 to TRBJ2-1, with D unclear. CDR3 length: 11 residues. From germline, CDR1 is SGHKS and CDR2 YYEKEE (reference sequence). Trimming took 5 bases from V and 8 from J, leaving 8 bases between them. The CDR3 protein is CASRTFDEQFF. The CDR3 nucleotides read TGTGCCAGCAGGACTTTCGATGAGCAGTTCTTC.